The 24 T cell receptor beta chains in this list originate from one sample, sequenced in a study of Graves' ophthalmopathy and Graves' hyperthyroidism. RNA served as the template for amplifying TCR beta CDR3 regions. Scientists carried out first-round RT-PCR using HTBI primers and then a second-round multiplex PCR. TCRdb re-analysed the multiplex PCR reads in MiXCR, keeping a single row per CDR3 protein. Among over 150,000 distinct CDR3 sequences listed, around two fifths were seen once. Sequencing was carried out using peripheral blood. The receptors stem from a woman aged 40 to 50 with Graves' ophthalmopathy.

At least ten counts were recorded for this clonotype. This sequence joins TRBV9 and TRBJ2-3, with D perhaps being TRBD1 or TRBD2 (6 bases each). Germline V gene data show CDR1 as SGDLS and CDR2 as YYNGEE. The V and J ends lost 4 bases and 3 bases respectively, with 15 bases between them. The CDR3 sequence is 15 residues long. The DNA for the CDR3 is TGTGCCAGCAGCCTGAGTCGGGGGCAAACAGATACGCAGTATTTT. It specifies CASSLSRGQTDTQYF.

This clonotype was counted at least ten times. V gene TRBV27 combines with J gene TRBJ1-1; no definite D call. Trimming left V 0 bases short and J 11 bases short, with 16 bases between. CDR1 and CDR2 (germline): MNHEY, SMNVEV (reference sequence). There are 14 residues in the CDR3. The CDR3 nucleotides are TGTGCCAGCAGTTTATCGGGTGCCTCGCCGTCGGCTTTCTTT. This gives the protein CASSLSGASPSAFF.

This clonotype was counted at least ten times. V and J are TRBV19 and TRBJ1-3; the match to TRBD1 covers 8 bases. This CDR3 spans 14 amino acids. Germline V gene lookup returns CDR1 LNHDA and CDR2 SQIVND (reference sequence). V trimming: 8 bases; J trimming: 0 bases; junction bases outside the gene matches: 3. The CDR3 loop reads CASSTGGSGNTIYF. The DNA for the CDR3 is TGTGCCAGTTCCACAGGGGGCTCTGGAAACACCATATATTTT.

This clonotype was seen at least ten times. The chain joins TRBV4-1 to TRBJ2-7, with D unresolved. Trimming took off 0 bases at V and 7 bases at J, with 19 bases between the two ends. The CDR3 totals 16 residues. In germline, CDR1 is MGHRA, CDR2 YSYEKL. The CDR3 is CASSQDSHTVYREQYF. The CDR3 DNA reads TGCGCCAGCAGCCAAGATAGCCACACAGTATATCGTGAGCAGTACTTC.

Ten or more counts support this clonotype. The J gene is TRBJ2-7, the V gene TRBV6-2 or TRBV6-3; D is perhaps TRBD2 (6 bases). The CDR3 covers 16 residues. The V gene's germline CDR1 is MNHEY and CDR2 SVGEGT. Deletions cut 6 bases from V and 1 base from J, with 19 bases between. The DNA of the CDR3 is TGTGCCAGCAGCCGTACGGGAAGCCGGGGGTCCTACGAGCAGTACTTC. This encodes CASSRTGSRGSYEQYF.

The chain couples TRBV6-2 or TRBV6-3 to TRBJ2-5, with D unresolved. This CDR3 is built from 16 residues. V shed 4 bases and J shed 2 bases, with 17 bases lying between them. CDR1 is MNHEY, CDR2 SVGEGT, per germline. This CDR3 is CASSSGLGGGQETQYF. The CDR3 nucleotides read TGTGCCAGCAGTTCGGGTCTCGGTGGTGGACAAGAGACCCAGTACTTC.

This chain links TRBV6-2 or TRBV6-3 with TRBJ2-7; tentatively, D is TRBD1 (7 bases). V gave up 4 bases and J gave up 3 bases, with 13 bases separating them. The CDR3 covers 14 residues. Germline loops: CDR1 MNHEY, CDR2 SVGEGT. CDR3 amino acids: CASSWGDSHYEQYF. In DNA form, the CDR3 reads TGTGCCAGCAGTTGGGGGGACAGTCACTACGAGCAGTACTTC.

This chain links TRBV7-3 with TRBJ2-7, with TRBD1 matching over 9 bases. Germline V CDR1 and CDR2: SGHTA, FQGTGA. CDR3 length equals 13 residues. Trimming removed 4 bases from V and 6 bases from J; junction bases left unmatched: 4. CDR3 sequence: CASSSGTGTEQYF. DNA for the CDR3: TGTGCCAGCAGCTCCGGGACAGGGACCGAGCAGTACTTC. Drawing the rest from reference TRBV7-3 and TRBJ2-7, the complete variable domain is GAGVSQTPSNKVTEKGKYVELRCDPISGHTALYWYRQSLGQGPEFLIYFQGTGAADDSGLPNDRFFAVRPEGSVSTLKIQRTERGDSAVYLCASSSGTGTEQYFGPGTRLTVT.

On this clonotype itself: The junction shows a germline mismatch at one end, possibly a read error. The rearrangement joins TRBV24-1 to TRBJ2-5, with 12 nucleotides matching TRBD2. Germline lookup yields CDR1 KGHDR and CDR2 SFDVKD. The CDR3 covers 17 residues. In nucleotides, the CDR3 is TGTGCCACCAATGATTCCCAACTAGCGGGAGGCCTAGAGACCCAGTACTTC. It specifies CATNDSQLAGGLETQYF.

The J gene is TRBJ2-5, the V gene TRBV20-1, with 9 bases that match TRBD2. Trimming cost V 3 bases and J 4 bases; bases outside gene matches: 6. The CDR3 loop spans 14 amino acids. Germline V gene data show CDR1 as DFQATT and CDR2 as SNEGSKA (reference sequence). The CDR3 coding sequence is TGCAGTGCTAGGCCGACTAGCGGAGGAGAGACCCAGTACTTC. This codes for CSARPTSGGETQYF.

The chain has TRBV19 and TRBJ2-2; possible D gene TRBD1, 7 bases. The germline V gene has CDR1 LNHDA and CDR2 SQIVND (reference sequence). V was pared by 7 bases and J by 2 bases, with 32 bases between. This CDR3 spans 21 amino acids. For the CDR3, the DNA is TGTGCCAGTACCCTCCCACCAGGGTTAGGAGGGGGCCACTCCAACACCGGGGAGCTGTTTTTT. Translating gives CASTLPPGLGGGHSNTGELFF.

This clonotype was detected many times. CDR3 loop: CASSATGRSNQPQHF. CDR3 nucleotides: TGTGCCAGCAGCGCAACAGGGCGTAGCAATCAGCCCCAGCATTTT. The chain carries TRBV28 and TRBJ1-5, with D possibly matching TRBD1 (6 bases). Germline values: CDR1 MDHEN, CDR2 SYDVKM. There are 15 residues in the CDR3. V gave up 6 bases and J gave up 0 bases, with 12 bases separating them.

The V call is TRBV12-3 or TRBV12-4, the J call TRBJ2-7, with a possible D match to TRBD2 (6 bases). Trimming took 3 bases from V and 5 from J, leaving 11 bases between them. This CDR3 spans 13 amino acids. CDR3 residues: CASSFLAFDEQYF. CDR3 in DNA: TGTGCCAGCAGTTTTCTAGCGTTCGACGAGCAGTACTTC.

This clonotype has at least ten counts. The rearrangement links TRBV4-1 to TRBJ1-1; D possibly corresponds to TRBD1 (5 bases). This CDR3 region has 17 residues. The ends were cut back, 2 bases at V and 1 base at J, with 17 bases in the middle. Germline CDR1 is MGHRA and CDR2 is YSYEKL. The CDR3 nucleotides read TGCGCCAGCAGCCAAAAAGAGGGATGGCAGGGGAACACTGAAGCTTTCTTT. It translates to CASSQKEGWQGNTEAFF.

The rearrangement uses TRBV6-5 and TRBJ1-2; D may be TRBD1 (6 bases). Germline lookup yields CDR1 MNHEY and CDR2 SVGAGI. V was shortened by 0 bases and J by 0 bases, with 11 bases between the two germline ends. This CDR3 spans 16 amino acids. CDR3 sequence: CASSYSKQGANYGYTF. The CDR3 coding sequence is TGTGCCAGCAGTTACTCGAAACAGGGAGCTAACTATGGCTACACCTTC.

This rearrangement joins TRBV10-3 to TRBJ2-2, with 7 bases lining up with TRBD2. J was trimmed by 2 bases and V by 4 bases; bases with no gene match: 4. The germline V gene encodes CDR1 ENHRY and CDR2 SYGVKD. The length of the CDR3 is 15 residues. This CDR3 reads CAISGLAANTGELFF. In DNA form, the CDR3 reads TGTGCCATCAGTGGGCTAGCGGCAAACACCGGGGAGCTGTTTTTT.

The chain recombines TRBV6-1 with TRBJ1-5; tentatively, D is TRBD1 (6 bases). The germline V gene has CDR1 MNHNS and CDR2 SASEGT. This CDR3 spans 15 amino acids. The V end lost 2 bases, the J end lost 12 bases, and 20 bases lay between the germline ends. This CDR3 reads CASSELGGLYSDQHF. CDR3 DNA sequence: TGTGCCAGCAGTGAATTGGGGGGGCTCTATTCCGACCAGCATTTT.

The table lists this clonotype with many counts. The chain couples TRBV28 to TRBJ1-2; D is undetermined. Trimming pared 2 bases from V and 1 base from J, leaving 8 bases between. This CDR3 comprises 14 residues. Germline CDR1 MDHEN, CDR2 SYDVKM. The CDR3 coding sequence is TGTGCCAGCAGTTTAGGGCAGGTTAACTATGGCTACACCTTC. Protein sequence: CASSLGQVNYGYTF.

This clonotype occurred many times. The chain recombines TRBV20-1 with TRBJ2-7; 14 bases match TRBD2. V lost 3 bases, J lost 4 bases, and 5 bases stayed unmatched. Germline lookup yields CDR1 DFQATT and CDR2 SNEGSKA (reference sequence). The CDR3 spans 15 residues. CDR3 protein: CSASWTSGRRYEQYF. The DNA for the CDR3 is TGCAGTGCTAGTTGGACTAGCGGGAGGAGGTACGAGCAGTACTTC.

This clonotype was seen a few times. The chain recombines TRBV6-1 with TRBJ1-2, with D possibly TRBD1 on 6 matching bases. The CDR3 extends over 14 amino acids. The germline gives CDR1 MNHNS, CDR2 SASEGT. The V end was cut by 2 bases, the J end by 4 bases, with 11 bases between. The CDR3 loop reads CASSETGRSYGYTF. The CDR3 DNA sequence: TGTGCCAGCAGTGAAACAGGGCGTTCCTATGGCTACACCTTC.

This clonotype has a count of ten or more. The chain carries TRBV15 and TRBJ2-7, with D possibly matching TRBD1 (5 bases). V was cut by 5 bases and J by 1 base, with 12 bases left in between. The V gene's germline CDR1 is LNHNV and CDR2 YYDKDF (reference sequence). This CDR3 has 14 amino acids. CDR3 in DNA: TGTGCCACCAGCCGGAAGGACATTTCCTACGAGCAGTACTTC. Amino acids: CATSRKDISYEQYF.

The chain joins TRBV7-2 to TRBJ2-7, with 12 bases fitting TRBD2. CDR3 length: 15 amino acids. V shed 5 bases, J shed 4 bases, and the junction held 6 bases outside the gene matches. Germline loops: CDR1 SGHTA, CDR2 FQGNSA. CDR3 sequence: CASSEELAGGYEQYF. CDR3 nucleotides: TGTGCCAGCAGCGAAGAACTAGCGGGAGGATACGAGCAGTACTTC.

This clonotype was seen many times. V and J are TRBV2 and TRBJ1-2, with no clear D. Germline CDR1 and CDR2: SNHLY and FYNNEI. Trimming pared 11 bases from V and 2 bases from J, leaving 9 bases between. This CDR3 has 11 residues. The CDR3 bases are TGTGCCTTGGACGGGAACTATGGCTACACCTTC. Protein: CALDGNYGYTF.

This clonotype was observed at least ten times. V usage is TRBV27 and J usage is TRBJ2-2; D perhaps matches TRBD1 (5 bases). V lost 4 bases, J lost 2 bases, and 8 bases lay in between. Germline assignment: CDR1 MNHEY and CDR2 SMNVEV (reference sequence). CDR3 length: 14 amino acids. The CDR3 coding sequence is TGTGCCAGCAGTTCCGACAGAAACACCGGGGAGCTGTTTTTT. Its protein product is CASSSDRNTGELFF.